The 4 T cell receptor beta chains below come from one sample, sequenced in a study of blood T cells in healthy people across ages. A second 7 to 11 cycle PCR used barcoded and J-beta primers. TCRdb re-derived calls from the 5' RACE reads in MiXCR, one entry per CDR3 protein. The sample lists approximately 800,000 distinct CDR3 sequences, approximately 67% occurring once. The sample was blood. The receptors were sampled from a man aged 25-45 years in good health.

J is TRBJ1-4 and V is TRBV12-3 or TRBV12-4; tentatively, D is TRBD1 (6 bases). The CDR3 has 14 residues. The V and J ends lost 5 bases and 5 bases respectively, with 12 bases between them. CDR3 nucleotides: TGTGCCAGCAGTGCAGGGGTCGGCAATGAAAAACTGTTTTTT. This encodes CASSAGVGNEKLFF.

The rearrangement links TRBV6-2 or TRBV6-3 to TRBJ1-6; D not resolved. Per germline, CDR1 MNHEY and CDR2 SVGEGT. With 2 bases removed from V and 0 bases from J, the gap between germline ends came to 8 bases. The CDR3 sequence is 16 residues long. The CDR3 spells CASSYRVSSYNSPLHF. CDR3 nucleotide sequence: TGTGCCAGCAGTTACAGGGTCAGCTCCTATAATTCACCCCTCCACTTT.

J is TRBJ2-7 and V is TRBV9, with no clear D. Germline V gives CDR1 SGDLS, CDR2 YYNGEE. This CDR3 is 15 amino acids long. Trimming removed 0 bases at V and 0 bases at J, with 10 bases between. The CDR3 spells CASSVGTWASYEQYF. CDR3 nucleotides: TGTGCCAGCAGCGTAGGAACTTGGGCCTCCTACGAGCAGTACTTC.

This clonotype was seen more than once but under ten times. The genes are TRBV12-3 or TRBV12-4 and TRBJ1-6; TRBD1 agrees at 7 bases. This CDR3 is 12 amino acids long. Trimming took 7 bases from V and 14 from J; bases not matched to a gene: 8. The CDR3 here is CASTQGGLALHF. The CDR3, as DNA: TGTGCCAGCACTCAGGGGGGTCTAGCCCTCCACTTT.